This TCR beta chain derives from a study of T cells after yellow fever vaccination. MiXCR, run by TCRdb on the 5' RACE reads, gives a single entry per CDR3 protein. The sample has under 600,000 distinct CDR3 sequences, 20% to 25% seen once. Trimming stripped 9 bases from V and 0 bases from J, with 15 bases between. The CDR3 covers 15 residues. This clonotype has only a few counts. The chain uses TRBV23-1 and TRBJ2-1; no reliable D call. TRBV23-1 is an open reading frame whose function is uncertain. The specimen comprised PBMCs, sampled roughly 20 days after the first yellow fever vaccination. The TCR comes from a man aged 18 to 35 who received the YFV17D yellow fever vaccine. In DNA, the CDR3 is TGCGCCAGTACCTCACTCTACCGCTCCTACAATGAGCAGTTCTTC. Its protein product is CASTSLYRSYNEQFF.